These 27 T cell receptor beta chains came from one sample sequenced in a study of radiotherapy plus CTLA-4 blockade in lung cancer. This table comes from immunoSEQ multiplex PCR, and its TCRdb copy is limited to in-frame clones, with some not included. The sample includes 50,000 or so clones, 65% to 85% of them seen just once. Specimen: peripheral blood, collected from a patient treated with radiotherapy plus ipilimumab. The receptors come from a human donor with non-small cell lung cancer who had a partial response to radiotherapy plus ipilimumab.

The V gene is TRBV10-1, the J gene TRBJ2-5; TRBD2 matches 7 bases. The junction had 5 bases not matched to a gene; V was cut back by 0 bases and J by 4 bases. The germline CDR1 and CDR2 sequences are WNHNN and SYGVQD (reference sequence). The CDR3 has 15 amino acids. For the CDR3, the DNA is TGCGCCAGCAGTGAGTCGACTAGCCCAGGAGAGACCCAGTACTTC. The encoded protein is CASSESTSPGETQYF.

The chain links TRBV6-6 to TRBJ2-5; 10 nucleotides match TRBD1. CDR1 is MNHNY, CDR2 SVGAGI, per germline (reference sequence). The trim removed 4 bases at V and 5 bases at J, leaving 7 bases unmatched. This CDR3 comprises 15 residues. The CDR3 region is CASSSLTGGGETQYF. CDR3 DNA sequence: TGTGCCAGCAGTTCACTGACAGGGGGCGGGGAGACCCAGTACTTC.

The DNA for the CDR3 is TGTGCCAGCAGCGAGCTCGGGGGCACCGGGGAGCTGTTTTTT. Its protein is CASSELGGTGELFF. V and J are TRBV11-2 and TRBJ2-2; D might be TRBD2 (6 bases). The ends were cut back, 5 bases at V and 4 bases at J, with 11 bases in the middle. Germline V lookup: CDR1 SGHAT, CDR2 FQNNGV. CDR3 length: 14 amino acids.

The rearrangement joins TRBV27 to TRBJ2-1; D might be TRBD2 (5 bases). V lost 5 bases to trimming and J lost 10 bases, with 24 bases between them. Germline CDR1 MNHEY, CDR2 SMNVEV (reference sequence). The CDR3 contains 16 residues. The CDR3 region is CASSLARKGRIWEQFF. The CDR3 bases are TGTGCCAGCAGTCTAGCCAGGAAAGGCAGGATTTGGGAGCAGTTCTTC.

V gene TRBV4-3 combines with J gene TRBJ2-5, with 7 positions matching TRBD2. This CDR3 spans 16 amino acids. From germline, CDR1 is LGHNA and CDR2 YSLEER. V shed 4 bases, J shed 5 bases, and the junction held 13 bases outside the gene matches. The CDR3 reads CASSPRSAGKGETQYF. CDR3 bases: TGCGCCAGCAGCCCCCGGTCAGCGGGGAAGGGGGAGACCCAGTACTTC.

V and J are TRBV18 and TRBJ1-4; 8 bases match TRBD1. Germline lookup yields CDR1 KGHSH and CDR2 LQKENI. The CDR3 has 13 amino acids. The J segment lost 8 bases and the V segment lost 8 bases, leaving 7 bases of the junction unmatched. The CDR3 coding sequence is TGTGCCAGCACCAGGGGGCAGTGGGAAAAACTGTTTTTT. Its protein product is CASTRGQWEKLFF. The full variable domain, completed using reference TRBV18 and TRBJ1-4, is NAGVMQNPRHLVRRRGQEARLRCSPMKGHSHVYWYRQLPEEGLKFMVYLQKENIIDESGMPKERFSAEFPKEGPSILRIQQVVRGDSAAYFCASTRGQWEKLFFGSGTQLSVL.

The chain couples TRBV9 to TRBJ2-3; TRBD2 matches 8 bases. The ends lost 2 bases at V and 0 bases at J; junction bases unmatched: 11. Germline V gene sequence: CDR1 SGDLS, CDR2 YYNGEE. This CDR3 region has 18 residues. The CDR3 DNA sequence: TGTGCCAGCAGCGTCCTTCCGGGGGCGGGGGGCAGCACAGATACGCAGTATTTT. Translating gives CASSVLPGAGGSTDTQYF.

J is TRBJ1-2 and V is TRBV21-1; no check of the table's D call, TRBD1, against the DNA was made. TRBV21-1 is listed as a pseudogene. This CDR3 has 15 amino acids. The CDR3 protein is CASSKRAGPNYGYTF. The CDR3 DNA sequence: TGTGCCAGCAGCAAAAGGGCAGGGCCTAACTATGGCTACACCTTC.

This clone occurred a few times. The rearrangement links TRBV2 to TRBJ2-2; possible D gene TRBD2, 6 bases. This CDR3 is 13 amino acids long. Trimming removed 6 bases at V and 4 bases at J, with 9 bases between. The germline V gene has CDR1 SNHLY and CDR2 FYNNEI. The CDR3 here is CASREGGTGELFF. CDR3 DNA sequence: TGTGCCAGCAGAGAGGGAGGCACCGGGGAGCTGTTTTTT.

The chain couples TRBV6-1 to TRBJ1-2; weak D call: TRBD1 (6 bases). Between the trimmed V and J ends, which lost 0 bases and 7 bases, there was a span of 12 bases. Germline V gives CDR1 MNHNS, CDR2 SASEGT. The CDR3 is 14 residues long. Written as DNA, the CDR3 is TGTGCCAGCAGTGAAGCAGGGACAACGGTTGGCTACACCTTC. It translates to CASSEAGTTVGYTF.

The rearrangement joins TRBV6-6 to TRBJ2-7, with D possibly TRBD1 on 6 matching bases. The V and J ends lost 6 bases and 2 bases respectively, with 14 bases between them. CDR3 size: 14 residues. Germline values: CDR1 MNHNY, CDR2 SVGAGI (reference sequence). CDR3 in amino acids: CASSFTGSTYEQYF. CDR3 sequence (DNA): TGTGCCAGCAGCTTTACAGGGTCCACCTACGAGCAGTACTTC.

The chain is built from TRBV4-3 and TRBJ2-1, with 10 bases that match TRBD2. V was pared by 5 bases and J by 5 bases, with 3 bases of the junction left unmatched. Germline V lookup: CDR1 LGHNA, CDR2 YSLEER. This CDR3 is built from 14 residues. CDR3 sequence: CASSGSGGNNEQFF. Written as DNA, the CDR3 is TGCGCCAGCAGCGGTAGCGGGGGGAACAATGAGCAGTTCTTC.

The chain is built from TRBV27 and TRBJ2-7, with D possibly TRBD1 on 6 matching bases. The germline V gene encodes CDR1 MNHEY and CDR2 SMNVEV (reference sequence). V gave up 5 bases and J gave up 2 bases, with 13 bases separating them. The CDR3 is 14 residues long. The DNA for the CDR3 is TGTGCCAGCAGTCCACAAACAGGGCCCTACGAGCAGTACTTC. It specifies CASSPQTGPYEQYF.

V usage is TRBV4-2 and J usage is TRBJ2-5; D perhaps matches TRBD1 (8 bases). CDR1 and CDR2 (germline): LGHNA, YNFKEQ. Trimming stripped 3 bases from V and 5 bases from J, with 13 bases between. The CDR3 totals 14 residues. The CDR3 reads CASSQTQGGETQYF. Here the CDR3 DNA reads TGTGCCAGCAGCCAGACACAGGGGGGGGAGACCCAGTACTTC.

V is TRBV4-3 and J is TRBJ2-3; the D gene is possibly TRBD2 (5 bases). Germline V gene sequence: CDR1 LGHNA, CDR2 YSLEER. The V gene lost 4 bases and the J gene lost 3 bases, with 11 bases spanning the gap. The CDR3 sequence is 14 residues long. CDR3 loop: CASSPQRGTDTQYF. CDR3 nucleotide sequence: TGCGCCAGCAGCCCCCAACGAGGGACAGATACGCAGTATTTT.

This chain uses TRBV30 with TRBJ1-1, with 7 bases lining up with TRBD1. CDR1 GTSNPN and CDR2 SVGIG come from the germline V gene (reference sequence). V was clipped by 4 bases and J by 0 bases; unmatched bases: 5. CDR3 length: 14 residues. CDR3 nucleotide sequence: TGTGCCTGGAAGGGGGACAGCCTGAACACTGAAGCTTTCTTT. This codes for CAWKGDSLNTEAFF.

This rearrangement joins TRBV9 to TRBJ2-1; D call uncertain. This CDR3 contains 12 residues. Between the trimmed V and J ends, which lost 0 bases and 7 bases, there was a span of 5 bases. Germline lookup yields CDR1 SGDLS and CDR2 YYNGEE. DNA of the CDR3: TGTGCCAGCAGCGTAGAAGCGAATGAGCAGTTCTTC. Its protein product is CASSVEANEQFF.

This sequence joins TRBV7-2 and TRBJ2-7; D is unresolved. Germline CDR1 SGHTA, CDR2 FQGNSA. Trimming stripped 4 bases from V and 7 bases from J, with 14 bases between. The CDR3 length is 13 residues. CDR3 sequence (DNA): TGTGCCAGCAGCTCCACACGTATCTGGGAGCAGTACTTC. It encodes CASSSTRIWEQYF.

This chain links TRBV9 with TRBJ1-4, with TRBD1 matching 8 bases. The V and J ends lost 2 bases and 7 bases, in that order; junction bases with no gene match: 4. There are 14 residues in the CDR3. Germline V gene sequence: CDR1 SGDLS, CDR2 YYNGEE. CDR3 coding DNA: TGTGCCAGCAGCGTGGGGACAGGTAGTGAAAAACTGTTTTTT. Protein: CASSVGTGSEKLFF.

The V call is TRBV27, the J call TRBJ2-7; 8 bases are shared with TRBD2. V was pared by 7 bases and J by 2 bases, with 7 bases of the junction left unmatched. The CDR3 is made up of 14 amino acids. From germline, CDR1 is MNHEY and CDR2 SMNVEV (reference sequence). For the CDR3, the DNA is TGTGCCAGCACGGAGCGGGGGCCCACCTACGAGCAGTACTTC. This encodes CASTERGPTYEQYF.

V gene TRBV28 combines with J gene TRBJ2-3; TRBD2 is a possible D gene (5 bases). V dropped 2 bases and J dropped 1 base, with 13 bases sitting between them. Germline CDR1 MDHEN, CDR2 SYDVKM. The CDR3 is made up of 16 amino acids. The CDR3 nucleotides are TGTGCCAGCAGTTTAGCGGAGGTAGCTGGCACAGATACGCAGTATTTT. Its translation is CASSLAEVAGTDTQYF. Looking up the rest from reference TRBV28 and TRBJ2-3 gives the full variable domain: DVKVTQSSRYLVKRTGEKVFLECVQDMDHENMFWYRQDPGLGLRLIYFSYDVKMKEKGDIPEGYSVSREKKERFSLILESASTNQTSMYLCASSLAEVAGTDTQYFGPGTRLTVL.

J is TRBJ1-2 and V is TRBV5-1; D remains ambiguous. Trimming stripped 2 bases from V and 2 bases from J, with 7 bases between. Germline assignment: CDR1 SGHRS and CDR2 YFSETQ. The CDR3 runs 13 residues. CDR3 in DNA: TGCGCCAGCAGCTTCTCTATAAACTATGGCTACACCTTC. Amino acids: CASSFSINYGYTF.

This clone was counted only a few times. The rearrangement links TRBV9 to TRBJ1-1; unclear D gene. The CDR3 is 14 amino acids. Germline CDR1 is SGDLS and CDR2 is YYNGEE. V dropped 0 bases and J dropped 3 bases, with 9 bases sitting between them. CDR3 loop: CASSVAARDTEAFF. The CDR3 DNA reads TGTGCCAGCAGCGTAGCCGCTCGGGACACTGAAGCTTTCTTT.

The rearrangement uses TRBV6-1 and TRBJ1-5, with D hard to call. The germline gives CDR1 MNHNS, CDR2 SASEGT. The V end was cut by 5 bases, the J end by 0 bases, with 8 bases between. The length of the CDR3 is 14 residues. The CDR3 spells CASSPRYSNQPQHF. Written as DNA, the CDR3 is TGTGCCAGCAGTCCTAGATATAGCAATCAGCCCCAGCATTTT.

J is TRBJ2-7 and V is TRBV5-1, with 7 bases identical to TRBD1. The CDR3 loop spans 14 amino acids. Trimming at V came to 2 bases and at J to 2 bases, leaving 4 bases not matched to a gene. Germline assignment: CDR1 SGHRS and CDR2 YFSETQ. The CDR3 is CASSFAGTAYEQYF. The CDR3, as DNA: TGCGCCAGCAGCTTTGCCGGGACAGCCTACGAGCAGTACTTC. Based on the CDR3 plus reference TRBV5-1 and TRBJ2-7, the full variable domain is KAGVTQTPRYLIKTRGQQVTLSCSPISGHRSVSWYQQTPGQGLQFLFEYFSETQRNKGNFPGRFSGRQFSNSRSEMNVSTLELGDSALYLCASSFAGTAYEQYFGPGTRLTVT.

This chain connects TRBV7-8 to TRBJ2-7; 7 bases are shared with TRBD2. The CDR3 contains 14 residues. Germline CDR1 reads SGHVS; CDR2 reads FQNEAQ. With V trimmed by 5 bases and J by 3 bases, 7 bases remained unmatched. CDR3 DNA: TGTGCCAGCAGCCGGAGCAGGGACTACTACGAGCAGTACTTC. Its translation is CASSRSRDYYEQYF.

This rearrangement joins TRBV7-8 to TRBJ2-4, with D possibly TRBD2 on 6 matching bases. V lost 1 base, J lost 2 bases, and 9 bases lay in between. CDR1 is SGHVS and CDR2 is FQNEAQ in the germline V gene. The CDR3 extends over 15 amino acids. This chain's CDR3 is CASSLVGGTKNIQYF. As DNA, the CDR3 is TGTGCCAGCAGCTTAGTTGGGGGGACCAAAAACATTCAGTACTTC.